The source of this T cell receptor (beta chain) is a study of T cells after yellow fever vaccination. This clonotype was observed a handful of times. What it recognizes is unknown. Study results and caveats: Detected again after the booster were most primary-vaccination clones, at about 96% CD4 and approximately 87% CD8. Contaminating bulk clonotypes could be abundant in FACS-sorted repertoires.

A process of 5'RACE template switching, which added a universal primer site and UMIs, was used to make TCR cDNA. TCRdb used MiXCR to reprocess the 5' RACE reads, holding one entry per CDR3 protein. The sample has around 530,000 distinct CDR3 sequences, around 16% seen once. Germline V gene sequence: CDR1 SGHDT, CDR2 YYEEEE. The CDR3 is 15 residues long. The V and J ends lost 3 bases and 0 bases respectively, with 12 bases between them. The receptor was derived from a man younger than 35 who received the YFV17D yellow fever vaccine. The chain carries TRBV5-6 and TRBJ2-5, with a possible D match to TRBD2 (6 bases). Sequenced here: PBMCs, sampled about 5 days after the first yellow fever vaccination. The CDR3 DNA sequence: TGTGCCAGCAGCTGGGGGGAGGTGAACCAAGAGACCCAGTACTTC. Translated: CASSWGEVNQETQYF.